Listed below are T cell receptor beta chains from one sample, sequenced in a study of regulatory and conventional T cells in RAG deficiency. Only in-frame clones appear in the TCRdb table, and some are missing; sequencing was by immunoSEQ multiplex PCR. This repertoire shows around 7,700 clones, approximately 93% found once; its top ten account for approximately 1.5%. The same data also contributed to another study, on regulatory T cells.

What was sequenced was CD127- CD25+ CD4+ Tregs sorted from blood. These receptors were obtained from a human donor in good health. The CDR3 runs from the conserved cysteine through the conserved F or W. The D gene is left open where the match is weak.

v_gene: TRBV18; d_gene: TRBD1; j_gene: TRBJ1-6; CDR3aa: CASSPSTGVAFSSPLHF
v_gene: TRBV4-1; d_gene: -; j_gene: TRBJ1-1; CDR3aa: CASSTYREGTEAFF
v_gene: TRBV19; d_gene: -; j_gene: TRBJ1-2; CDR3aa: CASSILEGAYGYTF
v_gene: TRBV5-1; d_gene: TRBD1; j_gene: TRBJ1-1; CDR3aa: CASSPPDRGGSDAFF
v_gene: TRBV5-1; d_gene: TRBD1; j_gene: TRBJ2-7; CDR3aa: CASSLDTGGSYEQYF
v_gene: TRBV13; d_gene: TRBD1; j_gene: TRBJ1-1; CDR3aa: CASSPHSGTANTEAFF
v_gene: TRBV7-9; d_gene: TRBD2; j_gene: TRBJ2-1; CDR3aa: CASRVAGGWDEQFF
v_gene: TRBV30; d_gene: -; j_gene: TRBJ1-4; CDR3aa: CAWSVTGNEKLFF
v_gene: TRBV11-2; d_gene: -; j_gene: TRBJ1-6; CDR3aa: CASSLVGSGNVSPLHF
v_gene: TRBV7-8; d_gene: -; j_gene: TRBJ1-5; CDR3aa: CASSLVDNQPQHF
v_gene: TRBV13; d_gene: -; j_gene: TRBJ1-1; CDR3aa: CASSLVEYSGMNTEAFF
v_gene: TRBV6-1; d_gene: TRBD2; j_gene: TRBJ2-3; CDR3aa: CASRLAGISTDTQYF
v_gene: TRBV5-5; d_gene: TRBD1; j_gene: TRBJ1-5; CDR3aa: CASSGGTGGSNQPQHF
v_gene: TRBV6-1; d_gene: TRBD2; j_gene: TRBJ2-7; CDR3aa: CASSDSGLAIYEQYF
v_gene: TRBV6-1; d_gene: TRBD2; j_gene: TRBJ2-1; CDR3aa: CASSLAGDRNEQFF
v_gene: TRBV6-5; d_gene: TRBD2; j_gene: TRBJ2-1; CDR3aa: CASSYTLAGGNEQFF
v_gene: TRBV4-3; d_gene: TRBD2; j_gene: TRBJ2-1; CDR3aa: CASSQDPASGLYNEQFF
v_gene: TRBV5-1; d_gene: -; j_gene: TRBJ2-5; CDR3aa: CASSFHQGGGTTQYF
v_gene: TRBV11-2; d_gene: -; j_gene: TRBJ2-1; CDR3aa: CASSLVVEGYEQFF
v_gene: TRBV5-1; d_gene: -; j_gene: TRBJ2-5; CDR3aa: CASSLTRETQYF
v_gene: TRBV6-1; d_gene: -; j_gene: TRBJ1-2; CDR3aa: CASSESVGAGYTF
v_gene: TRBV19; d_gene: -; j_gene: TRBJ1-2; CDR3aa: CASSIALAGLGYTF
v_gene: TRBV6-5; d_gene: TRBD1; j_gene: TRBJ2-7; CDR3aa: CASSFGQVWAYEQYF
v_gene: TRBV4-2; d_gene: TRBD2; j_gene: TRBJ2-7; CDR3aa: CASSQDQRGYEQYF